This section outlines one TCR beta chain sequence together with its context. Study processing details: Counts of nucleated cells, estimated from reference gene primer amplification, were obtained. Some clones are missing from TCRdb's copy, which holds only in-frame ones; the method was immunoSEQ multiplex PCR. The D gene and trimming were derived from the DNA, and the V and J assignments and clone size from that table. The sample lists over 200,000 clones; approximately 91% were seen once. Germline-derived CDR1 and CDR2 are SQVTM and ANQGSEA. V was pared by 7 bases and J by 3 bases, with 27 bases between. The CDR3 covers 17 residues. The entry originates in a study of blood T cell repertoires in COVID-19. The overall study: T cells, B-cell-depleted T cells, or PBMCs supplied cDNA or gDNA.

The sequencing sample was made of peripheral blood. The receptor comes from a human donor in a cohort sampled during active COVID-19. This chain links TRBV29-1 with TRBJ1-1; possible D gene TRBD1, 5 bases. Written as DNA, the CDR3 is TGCAGCGCCCGAAGGGCAGGGCCCCCGGGTTTTTACACTGAAGCTTTCTTT. Translation gives CSARRAGPPGFYTEAFF. Using reference TRBV29-1 and TRBJ1-1 for the parts outside the CDR3, the full variable domain is SAVISQKPSRDICQRGTSLTIQCQVDSQVTMMFWYRQQPGQSLTLIATANQGSEATYESGFVIDKFPISRPNLTFSTLTVSNMSPEDSSIYLCSARRAGPPGFYTEAFFGQGTRLTVV.